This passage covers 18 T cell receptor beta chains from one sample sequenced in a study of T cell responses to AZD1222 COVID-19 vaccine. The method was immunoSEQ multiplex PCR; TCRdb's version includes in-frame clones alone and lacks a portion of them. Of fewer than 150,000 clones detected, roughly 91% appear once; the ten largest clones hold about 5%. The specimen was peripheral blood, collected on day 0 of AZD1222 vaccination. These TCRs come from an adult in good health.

The CDR3 sequence: CASSPGPLEDEKLFF. The DNA of the CDR3 is TGTGCCAGCTCACCGGGACCCCTCGAGGACGAAAAACTGTTTTTT. The V gene is TRBV18, the J gene TRBJ1-4; D possibly corresponds to TRBD1 (5 bases). V lost 3 bases and J 8 bases, leaving 16 bases between the germline ends. The CDR3 contains 15 residues. Germline V gives CDR1 KGHSH, CDR2 LQKENI.

CDR3 coding DNA: TGTGCCAGCTCAGTCGACCTGGCGGGAAACACCATATATTTT. Translated: CASSVDLAGNTIYF. This sequence joins TRBV18 and TRBJ1-3; D gene ambiguous. V gave up 5 bases and J gave up 4 bases, with 12 bases separating them. The V gene's germline CDR1 is KGHSH and CDR2 LQKENI. The length of the CDR3 is 14 residues.

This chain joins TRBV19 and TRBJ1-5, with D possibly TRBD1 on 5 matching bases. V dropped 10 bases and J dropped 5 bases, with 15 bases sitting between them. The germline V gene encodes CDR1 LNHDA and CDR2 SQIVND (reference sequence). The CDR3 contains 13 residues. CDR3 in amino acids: CATRKLGDQPQHF. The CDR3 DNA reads TGTGCCACCAGAAAGCTGGGGGATCAGCCCCAGCATTTT.

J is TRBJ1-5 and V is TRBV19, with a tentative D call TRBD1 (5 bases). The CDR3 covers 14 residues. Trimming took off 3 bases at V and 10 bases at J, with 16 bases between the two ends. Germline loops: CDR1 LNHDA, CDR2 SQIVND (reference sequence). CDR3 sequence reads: CASSIGGGEGPQHF. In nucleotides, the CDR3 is TGTGCCAGTAGTATCGGGGGAGGGGAAGGACCCCAGCATTTT.

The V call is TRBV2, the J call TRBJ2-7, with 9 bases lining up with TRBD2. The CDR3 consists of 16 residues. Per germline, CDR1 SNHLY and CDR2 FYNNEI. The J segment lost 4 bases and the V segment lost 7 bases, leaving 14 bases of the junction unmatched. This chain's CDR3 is CASTLRAGGPLYEQYF. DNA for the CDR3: TGTGCCAGCACCCTGCGTGCGGGAGGGCCCTTATACGAGCAGTACTTC.

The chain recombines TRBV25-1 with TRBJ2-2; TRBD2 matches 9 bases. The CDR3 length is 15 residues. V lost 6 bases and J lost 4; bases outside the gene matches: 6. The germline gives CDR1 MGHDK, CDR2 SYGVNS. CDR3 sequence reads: CASRTSGYSTGELFF. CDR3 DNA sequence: TGTGCCAGCAGGACTAGCGGATACTCCACCGGGGAGCTGTTTTTT.

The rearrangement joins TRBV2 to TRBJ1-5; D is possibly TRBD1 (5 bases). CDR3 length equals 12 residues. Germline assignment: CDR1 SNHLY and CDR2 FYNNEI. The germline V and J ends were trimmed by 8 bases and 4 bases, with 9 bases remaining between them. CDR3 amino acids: CASRTRNQPQHF. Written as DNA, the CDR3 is TGTGCCAGCCGGACACGTAATCAGCCCCAGCATTTT. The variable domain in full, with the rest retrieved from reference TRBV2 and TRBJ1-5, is EPEVTQTPSHQVTQMGQEVILRCVPISNHLYFYWYRQILGQKVEFLVSFYNNEISEKSEIFDDQFSVERPDGSNFTLKIRSTKLEDSAMYFCASRTRNQPQHFGDGTRLSIL.

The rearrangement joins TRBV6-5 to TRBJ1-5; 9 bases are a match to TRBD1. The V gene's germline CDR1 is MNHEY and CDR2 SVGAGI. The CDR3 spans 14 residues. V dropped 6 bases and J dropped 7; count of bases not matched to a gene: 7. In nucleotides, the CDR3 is TGTGCCAGCAGCAACCGGGACAGGGCACAGCCCCAGCATTTT. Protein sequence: CASSNRDRAQPQHF.

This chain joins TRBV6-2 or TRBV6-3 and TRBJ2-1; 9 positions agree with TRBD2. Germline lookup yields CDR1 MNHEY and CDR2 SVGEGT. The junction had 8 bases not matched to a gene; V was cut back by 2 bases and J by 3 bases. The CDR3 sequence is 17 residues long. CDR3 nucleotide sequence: TGTGCCAGCAGTTACGAGGCTAGCGGGGCCCTCTACAATGAGCAGTTCTTC. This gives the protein CASSYEASGALYNEQFF.

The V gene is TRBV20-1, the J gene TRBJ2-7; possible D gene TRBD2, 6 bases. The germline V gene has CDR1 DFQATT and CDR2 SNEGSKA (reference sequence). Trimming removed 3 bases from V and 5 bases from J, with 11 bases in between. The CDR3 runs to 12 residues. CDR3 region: CSASSEGHEQYF. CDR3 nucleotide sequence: TGCAGTGCTAGTTCGGAGGGCCACGAGCAGTACTTC.

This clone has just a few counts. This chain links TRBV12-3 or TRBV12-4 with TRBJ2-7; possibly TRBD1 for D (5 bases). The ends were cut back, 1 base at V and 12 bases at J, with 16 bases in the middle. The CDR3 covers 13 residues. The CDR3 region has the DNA TGTGCCAGCAGTTTAGGTTTTGGGGCCCCAGGGTACTTC. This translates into CASSLGFGAPGYF.

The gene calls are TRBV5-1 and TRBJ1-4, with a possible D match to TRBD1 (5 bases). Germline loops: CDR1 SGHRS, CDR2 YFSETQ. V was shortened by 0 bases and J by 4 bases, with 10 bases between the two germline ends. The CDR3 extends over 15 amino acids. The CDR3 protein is CASSLDRTSNEKLFF. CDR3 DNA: TGCGCCAGCAGCTTGGACAGGACAAGTAATGAAAAACTGTTTTTT.

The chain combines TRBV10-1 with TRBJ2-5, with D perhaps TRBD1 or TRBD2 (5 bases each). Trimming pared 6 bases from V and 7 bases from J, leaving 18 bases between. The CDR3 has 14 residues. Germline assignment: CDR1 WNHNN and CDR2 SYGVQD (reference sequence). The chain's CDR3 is CASSTGTTHGTQYF. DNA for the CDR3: TGCGCCAGCAGCACCGGGACGACCCATGGGACCCAGTACTTC.

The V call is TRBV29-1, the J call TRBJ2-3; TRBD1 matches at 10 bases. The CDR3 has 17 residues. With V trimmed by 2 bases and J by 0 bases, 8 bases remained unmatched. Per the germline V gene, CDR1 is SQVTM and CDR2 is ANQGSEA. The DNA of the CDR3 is TGCAGCGTTGAAAGCGGGACAGGGGTTCCAAGCACAGATACGCAGTATTTT. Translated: CSVESGTGVPSTDTQYF.

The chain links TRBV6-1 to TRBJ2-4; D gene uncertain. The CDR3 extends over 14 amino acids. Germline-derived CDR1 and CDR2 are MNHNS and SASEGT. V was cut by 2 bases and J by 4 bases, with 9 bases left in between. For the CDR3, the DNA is TGTGCCAGCAGTGAATATAGTGTTAAAAACATTCAGTACTTC. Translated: CASSEYSVKNIQYF.

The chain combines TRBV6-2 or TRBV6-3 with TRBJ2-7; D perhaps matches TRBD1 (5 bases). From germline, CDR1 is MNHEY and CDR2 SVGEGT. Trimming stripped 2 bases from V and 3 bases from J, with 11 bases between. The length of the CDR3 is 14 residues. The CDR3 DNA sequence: TGTGCCAGCAGTTACGACAGACAAAGCTACGAGCAGTACTTC. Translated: CASSYDRQSYEQYF.

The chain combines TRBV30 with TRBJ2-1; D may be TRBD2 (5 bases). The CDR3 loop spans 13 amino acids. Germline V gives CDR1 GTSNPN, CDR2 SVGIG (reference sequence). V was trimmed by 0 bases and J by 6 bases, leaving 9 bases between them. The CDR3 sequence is CAWSVLSGNEQFF. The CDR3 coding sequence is TGTGCCTGGAGTGTACTGAGCGGCAATGAGCAGTTCTTC.

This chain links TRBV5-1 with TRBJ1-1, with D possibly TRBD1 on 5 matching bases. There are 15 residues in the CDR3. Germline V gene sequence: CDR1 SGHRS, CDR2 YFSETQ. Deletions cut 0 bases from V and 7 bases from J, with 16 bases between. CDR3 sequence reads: CASSLEARGSGEAFF. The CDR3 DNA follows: TGCGCCAGCAGCTTGGAGGCTAGGGGCAGTGGTGAAGCTTTCTTT.